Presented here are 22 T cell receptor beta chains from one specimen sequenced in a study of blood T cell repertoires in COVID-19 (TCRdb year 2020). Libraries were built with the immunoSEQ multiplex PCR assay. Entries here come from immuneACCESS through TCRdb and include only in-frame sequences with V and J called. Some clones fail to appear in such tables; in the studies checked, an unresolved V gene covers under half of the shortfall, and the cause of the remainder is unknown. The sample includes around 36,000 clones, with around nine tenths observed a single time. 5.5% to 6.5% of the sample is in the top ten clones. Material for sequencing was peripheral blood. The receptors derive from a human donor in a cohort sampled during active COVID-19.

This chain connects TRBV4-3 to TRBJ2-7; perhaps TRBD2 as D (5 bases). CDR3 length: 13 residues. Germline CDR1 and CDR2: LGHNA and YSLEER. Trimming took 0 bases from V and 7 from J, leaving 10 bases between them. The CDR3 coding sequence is TGCGCCAGCAGCCAAGAGGGGTGGGAGGAGCAGTACTTC. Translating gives CASSQEGWEEQYF.

CDR3 in amino acids: CASSPRTSGSTDTQYF. Here the CDR3 DNA reads TGTGCCAGCAGCCCACGGACTAGCGGTAGCACAGATACGCAGTATTTT. The J gene is TRBJ2-3, the V gene TRBV7-2; 10 nucleotides agree with TRBD2. The V gene's germline CDR1 is SGHTA and CDR2 FQGNSA. The CDR3 runs to 16 residues. Trimming cost V 5 bases and J 0 bases; bases outside gene matches: 5.

The CDR3 DNA reads TGTGCCAGCAGTCTAGACAGGGCGAGCACAGATACGCAGTATTTT. It is translated as CASSLDRASTDTQYF. The V call is TRBV28, the J call TRBJ2-3, with 7 bases lining up with TRBD1. CDR1 and CDR2 from the germline V gene are MDHEN and SYDVKM. The CDR3 length is 15 residues. V gave up 5 bases and J gave up 0 bases; unmatched junction bases: 5.

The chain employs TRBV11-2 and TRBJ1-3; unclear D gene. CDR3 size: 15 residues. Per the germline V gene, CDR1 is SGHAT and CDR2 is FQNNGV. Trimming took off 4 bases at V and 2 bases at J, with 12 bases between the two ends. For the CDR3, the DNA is TGTGCCAGCAGCTGGTGGGGAGAAACTGGAAACACCATATATTTT. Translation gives CASSWWGETGNTIYF.

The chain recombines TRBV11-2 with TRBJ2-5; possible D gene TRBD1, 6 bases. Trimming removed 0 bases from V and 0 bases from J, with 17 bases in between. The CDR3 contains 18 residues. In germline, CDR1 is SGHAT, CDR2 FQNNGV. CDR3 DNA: TGTGCCAGCAGCTTAGATCACGAAAGGACAGCCTACCAAGAGACCCAGTACTTC. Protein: CASSLDHERTAYQETQYF.

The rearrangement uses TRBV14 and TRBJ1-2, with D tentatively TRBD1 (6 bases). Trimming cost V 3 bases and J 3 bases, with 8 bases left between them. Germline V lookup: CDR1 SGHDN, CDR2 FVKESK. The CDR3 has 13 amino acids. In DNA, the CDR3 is TGTGCCAGCAGCCAGGGGGCCGACTATGGCTACACCTTC. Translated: CASSQGADYGYTF.

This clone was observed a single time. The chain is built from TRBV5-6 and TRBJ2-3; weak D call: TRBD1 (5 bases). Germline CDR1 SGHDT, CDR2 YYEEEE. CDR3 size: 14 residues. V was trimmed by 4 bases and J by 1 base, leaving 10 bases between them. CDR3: CASSLQQGTDTQYF. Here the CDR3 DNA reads TGTGCCAGCAGCCTCCAACAGGGCACAGATACGCAGTATTTT.

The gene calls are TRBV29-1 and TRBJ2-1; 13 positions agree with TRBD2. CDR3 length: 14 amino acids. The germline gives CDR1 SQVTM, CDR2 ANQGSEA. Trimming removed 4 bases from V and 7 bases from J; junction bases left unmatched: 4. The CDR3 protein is CSVGTSGRGNEQFF. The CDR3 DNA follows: TGCAGCGTTGGGACTAGCGGGAGAGGAAATGAGCAGTTCTTC.

CDR3 sequence (DNA): TGTGCCAGCAGCGCCGGGTTGTCGGCCTATGGCTACACCTTC. Its protein product is CASSAGLSAYGYTF. V gene TRBV9 combines with J gene TRBJ1-2, with no clear D. The CDR3 sequence is 14 residues long. CDR1 is SGDLS and CDR2 is YYNGEE in the germline V gene. The V gene lost 3 bases and the J gene lost 4 bases, with 13 bases spanning the gap.

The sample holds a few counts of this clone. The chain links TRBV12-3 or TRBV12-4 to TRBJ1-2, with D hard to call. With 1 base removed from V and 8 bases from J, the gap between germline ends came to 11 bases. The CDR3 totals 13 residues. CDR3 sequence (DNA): TGTGCCAGCAGTTTAGGAGGCAATCAGGGCTACACCTTC. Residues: CASSLGGNQGYTF.

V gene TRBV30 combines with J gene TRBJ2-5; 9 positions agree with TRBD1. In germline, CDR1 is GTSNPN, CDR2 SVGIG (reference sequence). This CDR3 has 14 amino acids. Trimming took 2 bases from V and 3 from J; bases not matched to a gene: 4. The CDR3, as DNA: TGTGCCTGGAGTACGGGACAGGGAGAAGAGACCCAGTACTTC. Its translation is CAWSTGQGEETQYF.

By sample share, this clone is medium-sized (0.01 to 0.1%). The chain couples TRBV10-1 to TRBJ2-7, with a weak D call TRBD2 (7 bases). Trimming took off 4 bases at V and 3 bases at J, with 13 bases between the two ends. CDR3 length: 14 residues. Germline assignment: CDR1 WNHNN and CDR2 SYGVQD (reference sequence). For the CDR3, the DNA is TGCGCCAGCAGTGGGGAGGGGGAAATCTACGAGCAGTACTTC. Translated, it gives CASSGEGEIYEQYF.

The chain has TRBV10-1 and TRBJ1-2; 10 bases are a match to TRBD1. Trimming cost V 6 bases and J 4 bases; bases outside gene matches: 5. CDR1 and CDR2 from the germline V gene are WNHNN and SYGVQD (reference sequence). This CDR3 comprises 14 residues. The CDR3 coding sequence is TGCGCCAGCAGCGGGACAGGGGTAACCTATGGCTACACCTTC. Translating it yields CASSGTGVTYGYTF.

CDR3 nucleotide sequence: TGTGCCAGTAGTATAGGCGGGAAAGACACCGGGGAGCTGTTTTTT. Protein sequence: CASSIGGKDTGELFF. The gene calls are TRBV19 and TRBJ2-2, with D possibly being TRBD2 (6 bases). Trimming took 1 base from V and 3 from J, leaving 9 bases between them. Germline CDR1 LNHDA, CDR2 SQIVND (reference sequence). The CDR3 is 15 residues long.

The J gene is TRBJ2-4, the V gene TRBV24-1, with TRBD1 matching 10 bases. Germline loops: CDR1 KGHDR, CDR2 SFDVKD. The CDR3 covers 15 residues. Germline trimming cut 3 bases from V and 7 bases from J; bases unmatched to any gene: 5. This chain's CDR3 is CATSDAPGQGNIQYF. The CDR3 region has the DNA TGTGCCACCAGTGATGCACCGGGACAGGGGAACATTCAGTACTTC.

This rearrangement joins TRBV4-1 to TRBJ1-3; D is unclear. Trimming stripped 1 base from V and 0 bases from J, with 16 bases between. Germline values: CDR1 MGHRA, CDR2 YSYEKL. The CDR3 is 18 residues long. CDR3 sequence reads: CASSQVYVREFSGNTIYF. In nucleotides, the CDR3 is TGCGCCAGCAGCCAAGTGTACGTTCGGGAATTCTCTGGAAACACCATATATTTT.

CDR3 DNA: TGTGCCACCGCCGGGGGGGCCGAGGATACGCAGTATTTT. Translating it yields CATAGGAEDTQYF. J is TRBJ2-3 and V is TRBV10-3; 8 bases line up with TRBD2. Germline CDR1 and CDR2: ENHRY and SYGVKD. There are 13 residues in the CDR3. The V gene end was trimmed by 10 bases and the J gene end by 6 bases; junction bases not matched to a gene: 9.

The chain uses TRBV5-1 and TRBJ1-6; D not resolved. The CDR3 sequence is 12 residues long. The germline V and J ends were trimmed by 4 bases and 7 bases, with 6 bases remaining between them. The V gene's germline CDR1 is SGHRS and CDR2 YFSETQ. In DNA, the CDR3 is TGCGCCAGCAGCGAAGAGAATTCACCCCTCCACTTT. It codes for CASSEENSPLHF.

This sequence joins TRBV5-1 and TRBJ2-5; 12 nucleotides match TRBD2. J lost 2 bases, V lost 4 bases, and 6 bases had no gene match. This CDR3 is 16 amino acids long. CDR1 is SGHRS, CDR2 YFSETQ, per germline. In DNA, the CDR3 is TGCGCCAGCAGCCCGGGCCTAGCGGGAGGGCAAGAGACCCAGTACTTC. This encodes CASSPGLAGGQETQYF.

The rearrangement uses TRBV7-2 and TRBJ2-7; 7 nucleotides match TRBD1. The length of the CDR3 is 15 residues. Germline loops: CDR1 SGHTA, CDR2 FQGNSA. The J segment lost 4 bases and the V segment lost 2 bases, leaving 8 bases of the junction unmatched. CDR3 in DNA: TGTGCCAGCAGCTTACAGGGACAGTTGGGGTACGAGCAGTACTTC. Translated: CASSLQGQLGYEQYF.

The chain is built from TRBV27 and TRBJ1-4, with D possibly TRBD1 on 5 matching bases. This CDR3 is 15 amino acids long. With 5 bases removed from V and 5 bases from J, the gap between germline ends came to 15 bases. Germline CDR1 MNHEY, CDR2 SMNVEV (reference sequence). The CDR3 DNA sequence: TGTGCCAGCAGTCACCCGGGGGAAGTAAATGAAAAACTGTTTTTT. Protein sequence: CASSHPGEVNEKLFF.

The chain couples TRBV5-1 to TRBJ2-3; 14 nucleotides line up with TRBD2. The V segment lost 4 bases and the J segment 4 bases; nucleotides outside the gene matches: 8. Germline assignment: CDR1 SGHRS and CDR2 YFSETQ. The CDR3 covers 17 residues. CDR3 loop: CASSLRLAGGLPDTQYF. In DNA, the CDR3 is TGCGCCAGCAGCCTAAGACTAGCGGGAGGGCTACCAGATACGCAGTATTTT.